The subject of this entry is one T cell receptor (beta chain). Its matching antigen is unknown. Sequencing used immunoSEQ multiplex PCR; TCRdb keeps in-frame clones, though not all of them. The sample includes 30,000 to 40,000 clones, around 80% seen only once; the top ten take about 3.2%. The V end lost 5 bases, the J end lost 5 bases, and 16 bases lay between the germline ends. Germline V gene sequence: CDR1 SGHTA, CDR2 FQGNSA. The CDR3 extends over 15 amino acids. Time point noted: week 35, safety follow-up. Doses comprised 300 ug of mutant IDH1 20-mer peptide each, plus topical imiquimod. Donors harbored newly found WHO grade 3 or 4 IDH1-mutant, ATRX-lost astrocytomas. This specimen belongs to a study of a mutant IDH1 vaccine in newly diagnosed glioma. Study as a whole: With temozolomide cycles, or 4-6 weeks after radiotherapy alone, vaccination was started. Of the patients given treatment, about 62% were male and 37.5% were female, and a mean age of roughly 40 years was recorded.

The chain combines TRBV7-2 with TRBJ1-3; D may be TRBD1 (6 bases). Source: PBMCs, taken from a glioma patient whose treatment included an IDH1 peptide vaccine. This receptor was obtained from a man aged 35-49 years with glioma. Some clones in this sample may be carry-over from other donors' samples. As DNA, the CDR3 is TGTGCCAGCAGCCGAAACGGACAGATCAGAAACACCATATATTTT. The encoded protein is CASSRNGQIRNTIYF.